This T cell receptor beta chain stems from a study of patients and donors after allogeneic stem cell transplantation. TCRdb independently ran MiXCR on the RT-PCR reads; one entry per CDR3 protein. Here the sample spans some 150,000 distinct CDR3 sequences, roughly two fifths being singletons. V was clipped by 0 bases and J by 3 bases, with 11 bases between them. The CDR3 spans 15 residues. Germline values: CDR1 MDHEN, CDR2 SYDVKM. The chain joins TRBV28 to TRBJ1-2; the D gene is possibly TRBD1 (6 bases). The sample consisted of blood, either unsorted or a sorted T cell fraction (not recorded which). The sequence came from a human donor who was either an allogeneic HSCT recipient or a stem cell or donor lymphocyte infusion donor (not recorded which). It is not recorded whose cells these are; they may come from a transplant donor. The CDR3 bases are TGTGCCAGCAGTTTATGGGGATACAGGGACTATGGCTACACCTTC. Encoded protein: CASSLWGYRDYGYTF.